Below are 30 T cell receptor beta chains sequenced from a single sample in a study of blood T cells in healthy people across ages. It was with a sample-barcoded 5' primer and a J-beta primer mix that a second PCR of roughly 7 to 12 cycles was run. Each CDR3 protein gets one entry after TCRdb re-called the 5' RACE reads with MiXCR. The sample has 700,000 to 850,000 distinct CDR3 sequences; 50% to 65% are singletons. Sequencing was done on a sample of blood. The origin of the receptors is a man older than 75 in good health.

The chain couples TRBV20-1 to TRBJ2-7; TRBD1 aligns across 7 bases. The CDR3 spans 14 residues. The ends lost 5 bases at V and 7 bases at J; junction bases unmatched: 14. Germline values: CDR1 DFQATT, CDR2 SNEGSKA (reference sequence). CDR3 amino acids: CSARTQGSGNEQYF. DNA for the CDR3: TGCAGTGCTCGCACACAGGGGTCGGGGAATGAGCAGTACTTC.

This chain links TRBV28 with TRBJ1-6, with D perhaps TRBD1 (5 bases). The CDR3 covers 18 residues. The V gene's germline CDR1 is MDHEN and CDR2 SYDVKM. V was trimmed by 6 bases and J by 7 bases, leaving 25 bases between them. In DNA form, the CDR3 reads TGTGCCAGCAGCCTCGACAGCCCAAGAGTGGGGACGAATTCACCCCTCCACTTT. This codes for CASSLDSPRVGTNSPLHF.

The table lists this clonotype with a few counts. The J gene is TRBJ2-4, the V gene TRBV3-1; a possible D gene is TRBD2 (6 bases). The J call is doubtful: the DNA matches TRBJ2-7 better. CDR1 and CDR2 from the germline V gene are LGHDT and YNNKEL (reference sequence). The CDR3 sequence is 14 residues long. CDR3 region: CASSLGTGEAEQYF. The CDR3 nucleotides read TGTGCCAGCAGCCTGGGGACTGGAGAGGCCGAGCAGTACTTC.

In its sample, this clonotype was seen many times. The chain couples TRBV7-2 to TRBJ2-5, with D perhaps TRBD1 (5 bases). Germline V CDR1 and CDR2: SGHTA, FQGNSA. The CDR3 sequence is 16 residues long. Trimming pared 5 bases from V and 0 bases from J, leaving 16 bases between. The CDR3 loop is CASSPPGHPYQETQYF. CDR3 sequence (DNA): TGTGCCAGCAGCCCCCCTGGACACCCGTACCAAGAGACCCAGTACTTC.

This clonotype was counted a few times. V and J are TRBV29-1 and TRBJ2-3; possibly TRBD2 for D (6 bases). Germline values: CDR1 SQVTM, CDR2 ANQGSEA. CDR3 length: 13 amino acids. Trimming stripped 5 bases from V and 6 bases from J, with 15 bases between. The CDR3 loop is CSVKGLASDTQYF. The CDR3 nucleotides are TGCAGCGTTAAAGGGCTAGCGTCCGATACGCAGTATTTT.

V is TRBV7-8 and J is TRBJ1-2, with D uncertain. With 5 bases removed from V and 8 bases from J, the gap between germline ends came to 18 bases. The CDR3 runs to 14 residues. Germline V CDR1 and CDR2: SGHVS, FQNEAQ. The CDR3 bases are TGTGCCAGCAGCCCGCCCGGGAGGCCGTCGGGCTACACCTTC. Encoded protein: CASSPPGRPSGYTF.

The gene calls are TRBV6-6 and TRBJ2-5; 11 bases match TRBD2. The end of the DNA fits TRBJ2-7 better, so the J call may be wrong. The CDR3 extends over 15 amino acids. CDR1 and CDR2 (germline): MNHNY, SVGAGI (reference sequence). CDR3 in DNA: TGTGCCAGCAGTTCGGGACTAGCGGATCTTTACGAGCAGTACTTC. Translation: CASSSGLADLYEQYF.

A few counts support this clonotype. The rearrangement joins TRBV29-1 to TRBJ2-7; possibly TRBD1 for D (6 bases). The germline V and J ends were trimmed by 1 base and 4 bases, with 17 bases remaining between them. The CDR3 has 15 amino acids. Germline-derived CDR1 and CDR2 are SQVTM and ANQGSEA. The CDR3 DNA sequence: TGCAGCGTTGAAGGTGCCGAGACAGGCTATTACGAGCAGTACTTC. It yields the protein CSVEGAETGYYEQYF.

CDR3 loop: CASSQDKGKQYF. CDR3 DNA: TGTGCCAGCAGCCAAGATAAAGGAAAGCAGTACTTC. This rearrangement joins TRBV3-1 to TRBJ2-7; no reliable D call. V was cut by 0 bases and J by 8 bases, with 8 bases left in between. CDR1 and CDR2 from the germline V gene are LGHDT and YNNKEL (reference sequence). The CDR3 totals 12 residues.

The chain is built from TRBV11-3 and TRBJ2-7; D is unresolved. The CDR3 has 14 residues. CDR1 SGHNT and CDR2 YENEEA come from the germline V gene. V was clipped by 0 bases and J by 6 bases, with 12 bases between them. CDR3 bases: TGTGCCAGCAGCTTAGAGAGCTCAGGTAGCGAGCAGTACTTC. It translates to CASSLESSGSEQYF.

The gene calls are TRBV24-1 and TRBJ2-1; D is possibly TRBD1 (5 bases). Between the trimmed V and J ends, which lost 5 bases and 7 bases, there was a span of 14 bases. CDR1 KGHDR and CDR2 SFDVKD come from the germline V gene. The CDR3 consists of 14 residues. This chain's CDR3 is CATSGAGKRNEQFF. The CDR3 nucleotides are TGTGCCACCAGTGGGGCAGGGAAGAGGAATGAGCAGTTCTTC.

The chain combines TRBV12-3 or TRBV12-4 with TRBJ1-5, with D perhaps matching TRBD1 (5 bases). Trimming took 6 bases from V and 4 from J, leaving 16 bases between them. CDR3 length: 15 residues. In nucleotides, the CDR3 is TGTGCCAGCAGCTCCCGGGGACTCCAAAATCAGCCCCAGCATTTT. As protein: CASSSRGLQNQPQHF.

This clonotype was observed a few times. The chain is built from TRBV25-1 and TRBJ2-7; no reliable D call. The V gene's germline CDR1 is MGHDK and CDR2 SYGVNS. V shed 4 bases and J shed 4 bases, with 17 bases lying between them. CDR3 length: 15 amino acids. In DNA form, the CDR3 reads TGTGCCAGCAGTGCCTTCGGGCTCCAGGAATACGAGCAGTACTTC. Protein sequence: CASSAFGLQEYEQYF.

The CDR3 sequence is CASSLRAGGVDTQYF. CDR3 bases: TGTGCCAGCAGTTTAAGGGCGGGAGGTGTAGATACGCAGTATTTT. The chain is built from TRBV28 and TRBJ2-3; 8 bases line up with TRBD2. Trimming took 2 bases from V and 5 from J; bases not matched to a gene: 6. CDR3 length: 15 amino acids. From germline, CDR1 is MDHEN and CDR2 SYDVKM.

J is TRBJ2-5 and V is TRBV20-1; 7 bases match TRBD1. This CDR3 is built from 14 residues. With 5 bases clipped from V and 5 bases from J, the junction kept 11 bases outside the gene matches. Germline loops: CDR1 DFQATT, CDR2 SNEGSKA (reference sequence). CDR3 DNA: TGCAGTGCTGAGGGGGCGCTGGGTCGGGAGACCCAGTACTTC. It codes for CSAEGALGRETQYF.

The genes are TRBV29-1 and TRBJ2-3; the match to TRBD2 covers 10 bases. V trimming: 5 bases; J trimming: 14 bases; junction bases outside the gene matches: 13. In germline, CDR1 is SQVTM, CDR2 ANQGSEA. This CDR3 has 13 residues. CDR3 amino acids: CSVSSGRARYAYF. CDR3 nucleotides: TGCAGCGTTTCCAGCGGGAGGGCTAGATACGCGTATTTT.

In DNA form, the CDR3 reads TGTGCCAGCAGAACAGGGAGCAGGGAGCAGTACTTC. As protein: CASRTGSREQYF. This chain joins TRBV6-5 and TRBJ2-5; perhaps TRBD1 as D (6 bases). Germline V gene lookup returns CDR1 MNHEY and CDR2 SVGAGI. This CDR3 has 12 amino acids. V lost 6 bases and J 11 bases, leaving 16 bases between the germline ends.

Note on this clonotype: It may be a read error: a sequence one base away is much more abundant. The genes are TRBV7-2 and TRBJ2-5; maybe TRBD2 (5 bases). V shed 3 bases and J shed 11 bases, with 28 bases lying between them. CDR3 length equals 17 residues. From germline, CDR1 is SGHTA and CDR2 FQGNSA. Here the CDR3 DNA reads TGTGCCAGCAGCTTTTTTTCTCTGGGAGTAGCTGCCAATGAGCAGTACTTC. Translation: CASSFFSLGVAANEQYF.

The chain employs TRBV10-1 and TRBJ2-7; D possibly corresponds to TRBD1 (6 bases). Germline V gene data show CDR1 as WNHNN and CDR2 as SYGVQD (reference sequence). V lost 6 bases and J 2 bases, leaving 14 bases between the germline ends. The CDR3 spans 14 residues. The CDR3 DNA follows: TGCGCCAGCAGCGTGTCTCCAGGGGCCTACGAGCAGTACTTC. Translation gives CASSVSPGAYEQYF.

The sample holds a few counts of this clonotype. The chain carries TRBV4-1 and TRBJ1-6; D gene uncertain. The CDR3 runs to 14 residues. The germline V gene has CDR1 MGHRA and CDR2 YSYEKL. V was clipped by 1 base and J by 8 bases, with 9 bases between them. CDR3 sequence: CASSQARSDSPLHF. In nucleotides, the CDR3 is TGCGCCAGCAGCCAAGCCAGGTCTGATTCACCCCTCCACTTT.

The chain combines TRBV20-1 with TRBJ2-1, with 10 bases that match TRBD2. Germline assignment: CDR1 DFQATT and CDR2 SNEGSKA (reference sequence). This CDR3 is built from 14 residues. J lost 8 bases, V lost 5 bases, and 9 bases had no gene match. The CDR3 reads CSAARAGGPDEQFF. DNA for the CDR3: TGCAGTGCTGCGAGAGCGGGAGGGCCGGATGAGCAGTTCTTC.

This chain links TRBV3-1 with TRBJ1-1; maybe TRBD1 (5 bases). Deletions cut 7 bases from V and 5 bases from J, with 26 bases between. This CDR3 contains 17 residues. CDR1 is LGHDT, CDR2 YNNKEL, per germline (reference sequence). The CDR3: CASTQAGGEEGETEAFF. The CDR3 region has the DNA TGTGCCAGCACACAAGCGGGGGGAGAGGAGGGAGAGACTGAAGCTTTCTTT. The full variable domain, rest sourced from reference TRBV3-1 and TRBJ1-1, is DTAVSQTPKYLVTQMGNDKSIKCEQNLGHDTMYWYKQDSKKFLKIMFSYNNKELIINETVPNRFSPKSPDKAHLNLHINSLELGDSAVYFCASTQAGGEEGETEAFFGQGTRLTVV.

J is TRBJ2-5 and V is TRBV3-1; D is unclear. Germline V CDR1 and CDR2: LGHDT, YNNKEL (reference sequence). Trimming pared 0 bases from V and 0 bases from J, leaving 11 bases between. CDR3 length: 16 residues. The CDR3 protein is CASSQDRAAYQETQYF. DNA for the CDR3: TGTGCCAGCAGCCAAGATAGGGCAGCGTACCAAGAGACCCAGTACTTC.

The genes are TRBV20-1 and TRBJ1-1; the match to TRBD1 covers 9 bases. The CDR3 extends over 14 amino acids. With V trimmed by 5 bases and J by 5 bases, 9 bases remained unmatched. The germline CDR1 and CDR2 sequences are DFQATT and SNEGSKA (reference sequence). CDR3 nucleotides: TGCAGTGCTCATACAGGGGGCGGAGGGACTGAAGCTTTCTTT. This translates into CSAHTGGGGTEAFF.

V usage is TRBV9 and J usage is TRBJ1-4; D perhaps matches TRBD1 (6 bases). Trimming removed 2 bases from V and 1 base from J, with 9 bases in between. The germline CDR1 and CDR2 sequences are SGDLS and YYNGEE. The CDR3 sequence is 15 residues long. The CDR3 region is CASSVNRETNEKLFF. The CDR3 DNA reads TGTGCCAGCAGCGTTAACAGGGAAACTAATGAAAAACTGTTTTTT. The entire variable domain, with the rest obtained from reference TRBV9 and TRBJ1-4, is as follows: DSGVTQTPKHLITATGQRVTLRCSPRSGDLSVYWYQQSLDQGLQFLIQYYNGEERAKGNILERFSAQQFPDLHSELNLSSLELGDSALYFCASSVNRETNEKLFFGSGTQLSVL.

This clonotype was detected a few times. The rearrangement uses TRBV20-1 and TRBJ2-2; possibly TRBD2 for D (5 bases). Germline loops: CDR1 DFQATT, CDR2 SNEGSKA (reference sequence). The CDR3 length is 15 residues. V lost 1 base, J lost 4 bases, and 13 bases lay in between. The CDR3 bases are TGCAGTGCTAGAGTCGACCCCGCGGGCACCGGGGAGCTGTTTTTT. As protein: CSARVDPAGTGELFF.

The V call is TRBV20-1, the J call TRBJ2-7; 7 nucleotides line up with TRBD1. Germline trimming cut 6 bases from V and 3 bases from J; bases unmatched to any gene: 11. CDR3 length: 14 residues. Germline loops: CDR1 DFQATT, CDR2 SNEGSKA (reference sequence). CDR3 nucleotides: TGCAGTGCCCAACCCGGGACAGCGAGCTACGAGCAGTACTTC. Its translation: CSAQPGTASYEQYF.

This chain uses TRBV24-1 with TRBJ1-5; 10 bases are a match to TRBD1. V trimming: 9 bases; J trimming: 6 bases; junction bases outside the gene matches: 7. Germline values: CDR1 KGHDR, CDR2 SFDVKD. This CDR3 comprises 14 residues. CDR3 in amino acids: CATQTGGPAQPQHF. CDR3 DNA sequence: TGTGCCACCCAGACAGGGGGCCCGGCTCAGCCCCAGCATTTT.

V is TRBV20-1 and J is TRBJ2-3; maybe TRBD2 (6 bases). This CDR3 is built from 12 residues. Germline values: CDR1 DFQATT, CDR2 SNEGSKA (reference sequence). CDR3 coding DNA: TGCAGGTGCGGCGGGGGCACAGATACGCAGTATTTT. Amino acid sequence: CRCGGGTDTQYF.

Written as DNA, the CDR3 is TGTGCCAGCAGCCTACGGACTAGCGGGAGAGGGGCTACTTCCTACGAGCAGTACTTC. Protein: CASSLRTSGRGATSYEQYF. The chain joins TRBV7-2 to TRBJ2-7; 13 bases align to TRBD2. The V gene's germline CDR1 is SGHTA and CDR2 FQGNSA. This CDR3 is built from 19 residues. J lost 1 base, V lost 5 bases, and 14 bases had no gene match.